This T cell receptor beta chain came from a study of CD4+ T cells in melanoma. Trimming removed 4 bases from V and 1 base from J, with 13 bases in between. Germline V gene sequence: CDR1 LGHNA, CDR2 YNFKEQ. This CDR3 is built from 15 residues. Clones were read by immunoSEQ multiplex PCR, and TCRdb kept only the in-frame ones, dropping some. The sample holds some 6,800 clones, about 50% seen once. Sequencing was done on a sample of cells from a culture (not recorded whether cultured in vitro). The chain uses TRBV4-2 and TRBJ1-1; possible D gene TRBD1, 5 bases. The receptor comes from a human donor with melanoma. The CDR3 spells CASSPLSRGNTEAFF. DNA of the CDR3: TGTGCCAGCAGCCCACTGTCGAGGGGGAACACTGAAGCTTTCTTT.